Listed here are 23 T cell receptor beta chains from one sample, sequenced in a study of beta chain features in type 1 diabetes. Of the isolated RNA, all was reverse transcribed, and so the sequenced material was expressed TCRB transcripts. The table came from immunoSEQ multiplex PCR; TCRdb's copy has only in-frame clones and leaves some out. The table includes hundreds of thousands of clones, around 8.5% detected once. Antigens of these TCRs are unknown. Study-wide results and limits: The study found moderately but significantly shorter TCRB CDR3s in all four CD4+ subsets of Type 1 diabetes patients.

Sequenced sample: central memory CD4+ T cells from blood. All receptors come from a man aged 30 to 45 with type 1 diabetes.

This clone has more than one count but fewer than ten. This chain uses TRBV6-5 with TRBJ2-7, with D perhaps being TRBD1 or TRBD2 (5 bases each). Germline V gives CDR1 MNHEY, CDR2 SVGAGI. Trimming removed 5 bases at V and 7 bases at J, with 18 bases between. The length of the CDR3 is 14 residues. As DNA, the CDR3 is TGTGCCAGCAGTCCTAGTCGTCGGGGCCGGGAGCAGTACTTC. Amino acid sequence: CASSPSRRGREQYF.

The chain has TRBV7-8 and TRBJ2-1; no firm D call. Germline-derived CDR1 and CDR2 are SGHVS and FQNEAQ. This CDR3 is built from 13 residues. Deletions cut 3 bases from V and 4 bases from J, with 7 bases between. For the CDR3, the DNA is TGTGCCAGCAGCTTTGGGCTATACAATGAGCAGTTCTTC. Residues: CASSFGLYNEQFF.

This clone was detected many times. The rearrangement links TRBV7-9 to TRBJ2-5, with 9 bases matching TRBD1. Germline values: CDR1 SEHNR, CDR2 FQNEAQ (reference sequence). This CDR3 comprises 16 residues. The ends lost 5 bases at V and 2 bases at J; junction bases unmatched: 9. Written as DNA, the CDR3 is TGTGCCAGCAGCCCCGGCCGGACAGGGGCTCAAGAGACCCAGTACTTC. Amino acid sequence: CASSPGRTGAQETQYF.

Remarks on this clone: Relative to the germline gene, one junction end is altered; a read error may explain this. The chain has TRBV7-9 and TRBJ1-1; the D is unclear. Germline assignment: CDR1 SEHNR and CDR2 FQNEAQ (reference sequence). The CDR3 has 13 residues. Written as DNA, the CDR3 is TGTGCCAGCAACTTACAGACGAACACTGAAGCTTTCTTT. Protein: CASNLQTNTEAFF.

The rearrangement joins TRBV7-2 to TRBJ2-2; D unresolved. V lost 7 bases, J lost 5 bases, and 11 bases lay in between. The CDR3 loop spans 13 amino acids. Germline CDR1 reads SGHTA; CDR2 reads FQGNSA. This CDR3 is CASTLPATGELFF. The CDR3 coding sequence is TGTGCCAGCACCCTACCAGCGACCGGGGAGCTGTTTTTT.

This clone was seen a handful of times. The chain carries TRBV28 and TRBJ2-4; D gene unclear. Trimming shortened V by 5 bases and J by 0 bases, and 11 bases separated the two germline ends. Germline V gene lookup returns CDR1 MDHEN and CDR2 SYDVKM. The length of the CDR3 is 15 residues. CDR3: CASSQNTLAKNIQYF. CDR3 nucleotide sequence: TGTGCCAGCAGTCAAAACACCTTAGCCAAAAACATTCAGTACTTC.

This clone was counted between two and nine times. This chain uses TRBV6-5 with TRBJ2-7; 7 positions agree with TRBD1. Germline CDR1 is MNHEY and CDR2 is SVGAGI. CDR3 length: 14 amino acids. The V segment lost 2 bases and the J segment 7 bases; nucleotides outside the gene matches: 8. In nucleotides, the CDR3 is TGTGCCAGCAGTTACCTTGACAGGGCAAGGGAGCAGTACTTC. Amino acids: CASSYLDRAREQYF.

Only a few counts were recorded for this clone. The chain uses TRBV29-1 and TRBJ1-5, with TRBD1 as a possible D gene (5 bases). V was shortened by 6 bases and J by 6 bases, with 15 bases between the two germline ends. This CDR3 contains 13 residues. Germline loops: CDR1 SQVTM, CDR2 ANQGSEA. This CDR3 reads CSVGAGAGQPQHF. In DNA form, the CDR3 reads TGCAGCGTCGGGGCCGGGGCTGGTCAGCCCCAGCATTTT.

V and J are TRBV18 and TRBJ2-7, with D perhaps matching TRBD1 or TRBD2 (7 bases each). The CDR3 extends over 15 amino acids. The germline gives CDR1 KGHSH, CDR2 LQKENI. V was pared by 3 bases and J by 3 bases, with 15 bases between. CDR3 DNA: TGTGCCAGCTCACCGGGAGGGACAGAACTCTACGAGCAGTACTTC. Encoded protein: CASSPGGTELYEQYF. Full variable domain (rest looked up from reference TRBV18 and TRBJ2-7): NAGVMQNPRHLVRRRGQEARLRCSPMKGHSHVYWYRQLPEEGLKFMVYLQKENIIDESGMPKERFSAEFPKEGPSILRIQQVVRGDSAAYFCASSPGGTELYEQYFGPGTRLTVT.

This clone was observed a few times. This chain uses TRBV7-2 with TRBJ2-3; D might be TRBD1 (5 bases). The CDR3 loop spans 13 amino acids. The V end was cut by 5 bases, the J end by 5 bases, with 11 bases between. The germline V gene has CDR1 SGHTA and CDR2 FQGNSA. CDR3 loop: CASSRSQGDTQYF. The CDR3 nucleotides read TGTGCCAGCAGCCGTTCTCAGGGAGATACGCAGTATTTT.

This clone was detected a few times. The genes are TRBV7-9 and TRBJ1-4; D is undetermined. Trimming removed 1 base at V and 7 bases at J, with 7 bases between. The germline V gene encodes CDR1 SEHNR and CDR2 FQNEAQ (reference sequence). The CDR3 runs to 13 residues. The CDR3 DNA is TGTGCCAGCAGCTTAGATCGATTTGAAAAACTGTTTTTT. This codes for CASSLDRFEKLFF. The full variable domain, in which reference TRBV7-9 and TRBJ1-4 provide the parts outside the CDR3, is DTGVSQNPRHKITKRGQNVTFRCDPISEHNRLYWYRQTLGQGPEFLTYFQNEAQLEKSRLLSDRFSAERPKGSFSTLEIQRTEQGDSAMYLCASSLDRFEKLFFGSGTQLSVL.

CDR3 in DNA: TGTGCCAGTACGCGGACAGGGCGCGATCAGCCCCAGCATTTT. The encoded protein is CASTRTGRDQPQHF. This chain links TRBV19 with TRBJ1-5; 8 positions agree with TRBD1. Germline V gene sequence: CDR1 LNHDA, CDR2 SQIVND (reference sequence). The V gene end was trimmed by 7 bases and the J gene end by 5 bases; junction bases not matched to a gene: 7. This CDR3 contains 14 residues.

The chain combines TRBV7-2 with TRBJ2-3; 12 nucleotides line up with TRBD2. Germline V gene lookup returns CDR1 SGHTA and CDR2 FQGNSA. The CDR3 consists of 17 residues. V trimming: 2 bases; J trimming: 5 bases; junction bases outside the gene matches: 8. The DNA of the CDR3 is TGTGCCAGCAGCTTAAAACTAGCGGGGGGCCTCGGAGATACGCAGTATTTT. It codes for CASSLKLAGGLGDTQYF.

This clone appeared a few times. Other DNA sequences in this sample translate to the same CDR3. The CDR3 nucleotides are TGCAGCGTTGGGGACAGGGGTTACGAGCAGTACTTC. This translates into CSVGDRGYEQYF. This chain joins TRBV29-1 and TRBJ2-7, with 10 positions matching TRBD1. The CDR3 extends over 12 amino acids. Germline CDR1 reads SQVTM; CDR2 reads ANQGSEA. The ends lost 4 bases at V and 4 bases at J; junction bases unmatched: 1.

The CDR3, as DNA: TGTGCCAGCAGCAGGGGACAGGGGATTGAAAAACTGTTTTTT. Its translation: CASSRGQGIEKLFF. This chain connects TRBV27 to TRBJ1-4; TRBD1 agrees at 10 bases. Germline lookup yields CDR1 MNHEY and CDR2 SMNVEV (reference sequence). V shed 6 bases and J 7 bases; nucleotides not matched to a gene: 5. This CDR3 is built from 14 residues. The variable domain in full, completed from reference TRBV27 and TRBJ1-4, reads EAQVTQNPRYLITVTGKKLTVTCSQNMNHEYMSWYRQDPGLGLRQIYYSMNVEVTDKGDVPEGYKVSRKEKRNFPLILESPSPNQTSLYFCASSRGQGIEKLFFGSGTQLSVL.

The genes are TRBV7-2 and TRBJ1-6; the D is unclear. Trimming took 5 bases from V and 6 from J, leaving 11 bases between them. There are 14 residues in the CDR3. CDR1 and CDR2 from the germline V gene are SGHTA and FQGNSA. The CDR3 DNA is TGTGCCAGCAGCCCCCGCACTGGTAATTCACCCCTCCACTTT. It codes for CASSPRTGNSPLHF.

The chain joins TRBV6-5 to TRBJ1-3; a possible D gene is TRBD1 (5 bases). The length of the CDR3 is 15 residues. Trimming removed 4 bases from V and 4 bases from J, with 14 bases in between. CDR1 MNHEY and CDR2 SVGAGI come from the germline V gene. The CDR3 sequence is CASSLQAPPGNTIYF. The CDR3 nucleotides are TGTGCCAGCAGTTTACAGGCCCCACCGGGAAACACCATATATTTT.

The chain recombines TRBV30 with TRBJ2-3; D not resolved. The CDR3 runs 14 residues. Germline V CDR1 and CDR2: GTSNPN, SVGIG (reference sequence). Trimming shortened V by 2 bases and J by 0 bases, and 9 bases separated the two germline ends. The CDR3 region has the DNA TGTGCCTGGAGTCTCAAGGGAAGCACAGATACGCAGTATTTT. Amino acids: CAWSLKGSTDTQYF.

This chain joins TRBV7-2 and TRBJ2-7; perhaps TRBD2 as D (5 bases). Germline V gives CDR1 SGHTA, CDR2 FQGNSA. The V end lost 1 base, the J end lost 1 base, and 8 bases lay between the germline ends. The CDR3 totals 14 residues. CDR3 sequence (DNA): TGTGCCAGCAGCTTAGGGCCGGGATCCTACGAGCAGTACTTC. Amino acid sequence: CASSLGPGSYEQYF.

In its sample, this clone was seen many times. The chain has TRBV29-1 and TRBJ1-2; 9 bases are shared with TRBD1. Germline V gene data show CDR1 as SQVTM and CDR2 as ANQGSEA. The CDR3 has 14 residues. The V and J ends lost 6 bases and 1 base, in that order; junction bases with no gene match: 6. The DNA of the CDR3 is TGCAGCGTAGGATGGACAGGGGATAACTATGGCTACACCTTC. This codes for CSVGWTGDNYGYTF.

CDR3 in DNA: TGTGCCAGCAGCTTAAATCGGGGAACTGAGCAGTTCTTC. Translating it yields CASSLNRGTEQFF. The rearrangement links TRBV7-2 to TRBJ2-1; tentative D call: TRBD2 (5 bases). The length of the CDR3 is 13 residues. Germline CDR1 SGHTA, CDR2 FQGNSA. The V gene lost 2 bases and the J gene lost 9 bases, with 11 bases spanning the gap. Filled out from reference TRBV7-2 and TRBJ2-1, the complete variable domain reads GAGVSQSPSNKVTEKGKDVELRCDPISGHTALYWYRQSLGQGLEFLIYFQGNSAPDKSGLPSDRFSAERTGGSVSTLTIQRTQQEDSAVYLCASSLNRGTEQFFGPGTRLTVL.

This clone was found a few times. This rearrangement joins TRBV19 to TRBJ1-6; D is uncertain. V lost 3 bases, J lost 7 bases, and 4 bases lay in between. In germline, CDR1 is LNHDA, CDR2 SQIVND (reference sequence). The CDR3 spans 12 residues. The CDR3: CASSMRNSPLHF. CDR3 nucleotide sequence: TGTGCCAGTAGTATGCGCAATTCACCCCTCCACTTT.

This clone came up a few times. This chain connects TRBV6-5 to TRBJ2-7; TRBD1 agrees at 8 bases. The V gene's germline CDR1 is MNHEY and CDR2 SVGAGI. J lost 12 bases, V lost 6 bases, and 19 bases had no gene match. The CDR3 sequence is 15 residues long. CDR3 nucleotides: TGTGCCAGCAGCGACTGGACCGATGGGACAGGAGGCAGGTACTTC. The encoded protein is CASSDWTDGTGGRYF.